This TCR beta chain came from a study of T cell responses to AZD1222 COVID-19 vaccine. Between the trimmed V and J ends, which lost 5 bases and 5 bases, there was a span of 3 bases. Germline CDR1 MNHEY, CDR2 SVGAGI. This CDR3 is built from 11 residues. Worth noting for this clone: The antigen is unknown.

Generated by immunoSEQ multiplex PCR, the TCRdb table keeps only in-frame clones and is missing some. The profile shows around 200,000 clones, 80% to 95% of them singletons. General study findings and limits: Spike-spanning, vaccine-associated CD4 TCRs were dominant at 160-218 and 743-854. The repertoires were collected only after the peak T cell response.

The sample was peripheral blood, taken 28 days after the second dose of the MenACWY control vaccine. This receptor was obtained from an adult who received the MenACWY meningococcal vaccine as a control. The rearrangement uses TRBV6-5 and TRBJ2-2; the D is unclear. The CDR3 loop is CASSRTGELFF. CDR3 DNA sequence: TGTGCCAGCAGTCGGACCGGGGAGCTGTTTTTT.